The 6 T cell receptor beta chains below were found in one sample sequenced in a study of neurological immune-mediated disorders. TCRdb passed the 5' RACE reads through MiXCR, listing each CDR3 protein once. The sample includes tens of thousands of distinct CDR3 sequences, over 3.5% of them seen just once. The specimen was PBMCs. Receptors were obtained from a man between 60 and 75 years old with multiple sclerosis.

This clonotype was seen repeatedly, ten times or more. J is TRBJ2-1 and V is TRBV29-1, with D perhaps TRBD2 (5 bases). Germline assignment: CDR1 SQVTM and CDR2 ANQGSEA. V dropped 5 bases and J dropped 2 bases, with 13 bases sitting between them. CDR3 length: 14 residues. The CDR3 is CSVTRTGTYNEQFF. As DNA, the CDR3 is TGCAGCGTTACTAGGACCGGGACCTACAATGAGCAGTTCTTC.

This clonotype was seen only a few times. The chain couples TRBV6-5 to TRBJ2-7; 7 bases are a match to TRBD1. The CDR3 length is 13 residues. Trimming took 6 bases from V and 1 from J; bases not matched to a gene: 3. Germline CDR1 MNHEY, CDR2 SVGAGI. The CDR3 region is CASSPGQSYEQYF. The CDR3 DNA sequence: TGTGCCAGCAGCCCGGGACAGTCCTACGAGCAGTACTTC.

This clonotype was found many times. The CDR3 does not close with the conserved phenylalanine or tryptophan, likely indicating a read error. V usage is TRBV5-1 and J usage is TRBJ2-5; 11 bases map to TRBD2. With V trimmed by 4 bases and J by 6 bases, 11 bases remained unmatched. CDR1 is SGHRS, CDR2 YFSETQ, per germline. CDR3 size: 16 residues. The CDR3 sequence: CASSGSSGRTGKTQYC. The CDR3 bases are TGCGCCAGCAGCGGGTCTAGCGGGAGGACCGGGAAGACCCAGTACTGC.

This clonotype has at least ten counts. This sequence joins TRBV5-5 and TRBJ2-7, with D possibly called TRBD1 or TRBD2 (5 bases each). V lost 0 bases and J 4 bases, leaving 11 bases between the germline ends. Germline values: CDR1 SGHKS, CDR2 YYEKEE (reference sequence). This CDR3 region has 14 residues. CDR3 nucleotides: TGTGCCAGCAGCTTGGAGGGACCGCCTTACGAGCAGTACTTC. Its translation: CASSLEGPPYEQYF.

This clonotype was counted ten times or more. The V gene is TRBV14, the J gene TRBJ1-1; D gene uncertain. The CDR3 spans 17 residues. Per germline, CDR1 SGHDN and CDR2 FVKESK. Deletions cut 2 bases from V and 0 bases from J, with 16 bases between. The CDR3 is CASSQLGVGLMNTEAFF. CDR3 coding DNA: TGTGCCAGCAGCCAACTTGGAGTTGGGCTTATGAACACTGAAGCTTTCTTT. Variable domain in full (rest from reference TRBV14 and TRBJ1-1): EAGVTQFPSHSVIEKGQTVTLRCDPISGHDNLYWYRRVMGKEIKFLLHFVKESKQDESGMPNNRFLAERTGGTYSTLKVQPAELEDSGVYFCASSQLGVGLMNTEAFFGQGTRLTVV.

This clonotype was seen ten or more times. This chain links TRBV2 with TRBJ2-2, with D maybe TRBD1 (6 bases). This CDR3 is 15 amino acids long. V lost 8 bases, J lost 4 bases, and 17 bases lay in between. Germline V gene sequence: CDR1 SNHLY, CDR2 FYNNEI. The CDR3 nucleotides are TGTGCCAGCTGCCGGGACAATGATGGCACCGGGGAGCTGTTTTTT. Encoded protein: CASCRDNDGTGELFF.